The 13 T cell receptor beta chains listed next were all sequenced from one sample in a study of cytomegalovirus exposure and HLA in healthy donors. PCR involved 60 Vbeta and 13 Jbeta primers. Clones were sequenced by immunoSEQ multiplex PCR, and TCRdb holds only the in-frame ones, with some missing. The sample lists roughly 200,000 clones, just under 85% seen once, with around 0.57% in the top ten. The sequenced sample consisted of PBMCs. These receptors were taken from a woman aged 40 to 50 in good health and CMV-seronegative.

The V and J genes are TRBV13 and TRBJ1-1; TRBD1 matches 7 bases. CDR1 is PRHDT and CDR2 is FYEKMQ in the germline V gene (reference sequence). With 2 bases clipped from V and 1 base from J, the junction kept 1 base outside the gene matches. This CDR3 has 14 amino acids. The CDR3 DNA follows: TGTGCCAGCAGCTTACGACAGGGGAACACTGAAGCTTTCTTT. Protein: CASSLRQGNTEAFF. The full variable domain, its missing parts supplied by reference TRBV13 and TRBJ1-1, is AAGVIQSPRHLIKEKRETATLKCYPIPRHDTVYWYQQGPGQDPQFLISFYEKMQSDKGSIPDRFSAQQFSDYHSELNMSSLELGDSALYFCASSLRQGNTEAFFGQGTRLTVV.

The rearrangement joins TRBV30 to TRBJ2-5; 8 nucleotides match TRBD2. Losses at the gene ends were 4 bases for V and 1 base for J; bases not matched to a gene: 11. The germline V gene has CDR1 GTSNPN and CDR2 SVGIG (reference sequence). CDR3 length equals 16 residues. The CDR3 protein is CAWKGYGGGTQETQYF. CDR3 coding DNA: TGTGCCTGGAAGGGATACGGCGGGGGGACCCAAGAGACCCAGTACTTC.

Concerning this clone: Other DNA sequences within the sample encode an identical CDR3. For the CDR3, the DNA is TGTGCCAGCAGGTCTACAGGGTCGAGCTACGAGCAGTACTTC. Its protein product is CASRSTGSSYEQYF. The chain recombines TRBV6-5 with TRBJ2-7, with a weak D call TRBD1 (6 bases). Germline lookup yields CDR1 MNHEY and CDR2 SVGAGI. This CDR3 has 14 residues. V lost 6 bases, J lost 3 bases, and 15 bases lay in between.

The chain couples TRBV9 to TRBJ2-2; TRBD1 matches at 9 bases. The CDR3 spans 15 residues. The V and J ends lost 1 base and 6 bases, in that order; junction bases with no gene match: 4. Germline values: CDR1 SGDLS, CDR2 YYNGEE. The CDR3 sequence: CASSVLTGGPGELFF. The CDR3 DNA is TGTGCCAGCAGCGTACTAACAGGGGGCCCCGGGGAGCTGTTTTTT.

The CDR3 spells CSVEVQGAREKLFF. As DNA, the CDR3 is TGCAGCGTTGAAGTTCAGGGGGCCCGAGAAAAACTGTTTTTT. V is TRBV29-1 and J is TRBJ1-4; 8 nucleotides match TRBD1. The CDR3 spans 14 residues. V dropped 1 base and J dropped 8; count of bases not matched to a gene: 6. CDR1 and CDR2 (germline): SQVTM, ANQGSEA.

The chain joins TRBV5-6 to TRBJ1-1, with TRBD1 matching 7 bases. V lost 2 bases to trimming and J lost 4 bases; unmatched junction nucleotides: 8. CDR1 and CDR2 (germline): SGHDT, YYEEEE. The CDR3 loop spans 15 amino acids. This CDR3 is CASSFSDRDGTEAFF. The CDR3 nucleotides are TGTGCCAGCAGCTTCTCCGACAGGGATGGCACTGAAGCTTTCTTT.

V usage is TRBV6-5 and J usage is TRBJ2-1; D is unresolved. Germline values: CDR1 MNHEY, CDR2 SVGAGI. This CDR3 contains 14 residues. Trimming shortened V by 5 bases and J by 5 bases, and 13 bases separated the two germline ends. The CDR3 here is CASSRPGSNNEQFF. In nucleotides, the CDR3 is TGTGCCAGCAGTCGTCCGGGTTCAAACAATGAGCAGTTCTTC.

The rearrangement uses TRBV9 and TRBJ1-1; D perhaps matches TRBD1 (5 bases). V lost 0 bases and J 2 bases, leaving 8 bases between the germline ends. The CDR3 is made up of 14 amino acids. Germline CDR1 is SGDLS and CDR2 is YYNGEE. The CDR3 DNA is TGTGCCAGCAGCGTAGATCAGGGAAACACTGAAGCTTTCTTT. Protein: CASSVDQGNTEAFF.

This clone was seen a single time. J is TRBJ2-3 and V is TRBV4-2, with TRBD1 identical over 8 bases. V was pared by 3 bases and J by 1 base, with 9 bases of the junction left unmatched. This CDR3 spans 17 amino acids. The germline V gene encodes CDR1 LGHNA and CDR2 YNFKEQ. The CDR3 nucleotides are TGTGCCAGCAGCCATCCTTCAGGGGGCGTTGGCACAGATACGCAGTATTTT. This gives the protein CASSHPSGGVGTDTQYF.

The chain uses TRBV7-2 and TRBJ1-2; 8 nucleotides match TRBD1. Germline trimming cut 5 bases from V and 8 bases from J; bases unmatched to any gene: 16. CDR1 is SGHTA and CDR2 is FQGNSA in the germline V gene. The CDR3 is made up of 16 amino acids. The CDR3 DNA is TGTGCCAGCAGCCTCCAGAGCGCAGGGGGCTTGCGAGGCTACACCTTC. Translation: CASSLQSAGGLRGYTF.

The chain is built from TRBV7-2 and TRBJ2-1; 9 nucleotides align to TRBD2. The CDR3 totals 14 residues. V was clipped by 2 bases and J by 12 bases; unmatched bases: 8. Germline V lookup: CDR1 SGHTA, CDR2 FQGNSA. In nucleotides, the CDR3 is TGTGCCAGCAGCTTAACGGCGGGGGGGCCTTCGCAGTTCTTC. Encoded protein: CASSLTAGGPSQFF.

This chain joins TRBV19 and TRBJ1-2, with a tentative D call TRBD1 (6 bases). The CDR3 has 17 residues. CDR1 and CDR2 (germline): LNHDA, SQIVND (reference sequence). V was trimmed by 3 bases and J by 4 bases, leaving 21 bases between them. CDR3 residues: CASSMGWDIPNLYGYTF. Written as DNA, the CDR3 is TGTGCCAGTAGTATGGGATGGGACATACCAAATCTCTATGGCTACACCTTC.

This chain uses TRBV2 with TRBJ2-7; a weak D match, TRBD1 (6 bases). This CDR3 comprises 13 residues. Germline V gene data show CDR1 as SNHLY and CDR2 as FYNNEI. Trimming took off 7 bases at V and 0 bases at J, with 10 bases between the two ends. The CDR3 coding sequence is TGTGCCAGCACCCGGGACACCTCCTACGAGCAGTACTTC. Protein product: CASTRDTSYEQYF.